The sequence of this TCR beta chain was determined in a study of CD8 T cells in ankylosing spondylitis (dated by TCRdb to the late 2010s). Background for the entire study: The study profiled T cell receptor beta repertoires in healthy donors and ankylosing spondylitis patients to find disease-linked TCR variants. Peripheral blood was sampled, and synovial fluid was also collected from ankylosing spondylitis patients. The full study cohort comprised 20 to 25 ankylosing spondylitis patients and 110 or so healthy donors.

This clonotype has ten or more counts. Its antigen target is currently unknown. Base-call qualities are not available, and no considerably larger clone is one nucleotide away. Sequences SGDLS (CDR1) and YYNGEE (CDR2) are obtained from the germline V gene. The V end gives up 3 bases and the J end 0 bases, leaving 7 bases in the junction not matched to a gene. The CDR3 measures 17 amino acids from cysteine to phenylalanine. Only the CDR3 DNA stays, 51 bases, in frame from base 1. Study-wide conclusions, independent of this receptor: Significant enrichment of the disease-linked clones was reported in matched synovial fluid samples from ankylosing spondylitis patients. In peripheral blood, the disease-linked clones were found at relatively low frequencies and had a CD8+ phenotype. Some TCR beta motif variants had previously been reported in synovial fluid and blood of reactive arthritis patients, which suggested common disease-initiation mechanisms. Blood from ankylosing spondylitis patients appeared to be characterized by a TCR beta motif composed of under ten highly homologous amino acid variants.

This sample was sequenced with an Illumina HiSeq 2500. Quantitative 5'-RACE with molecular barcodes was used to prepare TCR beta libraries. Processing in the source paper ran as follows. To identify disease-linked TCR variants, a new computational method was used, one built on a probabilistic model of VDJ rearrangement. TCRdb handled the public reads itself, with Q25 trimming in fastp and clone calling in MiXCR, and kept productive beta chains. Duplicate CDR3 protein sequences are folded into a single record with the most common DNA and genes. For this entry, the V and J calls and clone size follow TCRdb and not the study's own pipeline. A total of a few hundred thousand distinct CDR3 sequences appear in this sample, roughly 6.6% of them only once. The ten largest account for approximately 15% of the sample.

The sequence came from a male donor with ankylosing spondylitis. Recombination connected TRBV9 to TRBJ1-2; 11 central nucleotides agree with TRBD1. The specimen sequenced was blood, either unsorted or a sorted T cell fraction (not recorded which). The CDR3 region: CASSALGQGATNYGYTF. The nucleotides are TGTGCCAGCAGCGCCCTAGGACAGGGGGCCACTAACTATGGCTACACCTTC.